The 21 T cell receptor beta chains below were found in one sample sequenced in a study of OX40 agonist ivuxolimab in advanced cancers. Some clones are missing from TCRdb's copy, which holds only in-frame ones; the method was immunoSEQ multiplex PCR. The sample lists tens of thousands of clones, over 90% occurring once. Sample: CD4+ or CD8+ T cells sorted from blood, taken in a trial of the OX40 agonist ivuxolimab. Receptors were obtained from an adult with an advanced solid tumor such as melanoma, head and neck, liver or kidney cancer.

The sample holds one count of this clone. The gene calls are TRBV5-1 and TRBJ1-1, with TRBD1 matching 7 bases. The trim removed 0 bases at V and 4 bases at J, leaving 6 bases unmatched. Germline loops: CDR1 SGHRS, CDR2 YFSETQ. The CDR3 length is 15 residues. The chain's CDR3 is CASSLDRGAGTEAFF. The CDR3 coding sequence is TGCGCCAGCAGCTTGGACAGGGGCGCGGGCACTGAAGCTTTCTTT.

V and J are TRBV28 and TRBJ2-3; 7 bases are shared with TRBD2. The germline CDR1 and CDR2 sequences are MDHEN and SYDVKM. The CDR3 consists of 16 residues. J gave up 3 bases and V 6 bases, and 12 bases lay outside the gene matches. Here the CDR3 reads CASSLPGAGETDTQYF. In DNA form, the CDR3 reads TGTGCCAGCAGCCTACCGGGTGCGGGAGAAACAGATACGCAGTATTTT.

The gene calls are TRBV13 and TRBJ2-7; D is ambiguous. V was clipped by 4 bases and J by 3 bases, with 13 bases between them. CDR1 and CDR2 from the germline V gene are PRHDT and FYEKMQ (reference sequence). The CDR3 has 14 residues. DNA of the CDR3: TGTGCCAGCAGCTCCCCTTTGATAAGCTACGAGCAGTACTTC. Translated, it gives CASSSPLISYEQYF.

The gene calls are TRBV2 and TRBJ2-3, with D uncertain. Germline-derived CDR1 and CDR2 are SNHLY and FYNNEI. The length of the CDR3 is 11 residues. Trimming pared 4 bases from V and 10 bases from J, leaving 9 bases between. The CDR3 protein is CASSGDRAQYF. DNA for the CDR3: TGTGCCAGCAGTGGCGATAGGGCGCAGTATTTT.

This sequence joins TRBV6-5 and TRBJ1-3; possible D gene TRBD1, 5 bases. The germline V gene has CDR1 MNHEY and CDR2 SVGAGI. The CDR3 totals 15 residues. Trimming cost V 6 bases and J 0 bases, with 12 bases left between them. CDR3 sequence: CASRKGTYSGNTIYF. CDR3 DNA: TGTGCCAGCAGAAAAGGGACTTACTCTGGAAACACCATATATTTT.

The V gene is TRBV4-1, the J gene TRBJ2-3; D gene unclear. The V gene's germline CDR1 is MGHRA and CDR2 YSYEKL. This CDR3 has 12 amino acids. Trimming left V 5 bases short and J 6 bases short, with 9 bases between. CDR3 region: CASSYEADTQYF. The CDR3, as DNA: TGCGCCAGCAGCTATGAGGCGGATACGCAGTATTTT.

V is TRBV4-1 and J is TRBJ2-4, with 7 bases identical to TRBD2. The CDR3 contains 16 residues. Germline V CDR1 and CDR2: MGHRA, YSYEKL. V shed 1 base and J 0 bases; nucleotides not matched to a gene: 3. The CDR3 DNA reads TGCGCCAGCAGCCAAGGGGAGGGGACAGCCAAAAACATTCAGTACTTC. It encodes CASSQGEGTAKNIQYF.

The J gene is TRBJ1-2, the V gene TRBV2; 7 nucleotides agree with TRBD1. J was trimmed by 8 bases and V by 8 bases; bases with no gene match: 8. Germline-derived CDR1 and CDR2 are SNHLY and FYNNEI. The CDR3 is made up of 12 amino acids. CDR3: CASRPGGLGYTF. The CDR3 DNA is TGTGCCAGCCGTCCAGGGGGGCTCGGCTACACCTTC.

The chain links TRBV19 to TRBJ2-2, with 8 nucleotides matching TRBD2. The J segment lost 6 bases and the V segment lost 7 bases, leaving 13 bases of the junction unmatched. The CDR3 spans 16 residues. Germline loops: CDR1 LNHDA, CDR2 SQIVND (reference sequence). The CDR3 here is CASTPQGTRGAGELFF. Here the CDR3 DNA reads TGTGCCAGTACCCCTCAGGGGACTAGAGGTGCCGGGGAGCTGTTTTTT.

The V and J genes are TRBV5-1 and TRBJ1-2, with TRBD1 as a possible D gene (6 bases). Trimming shortened V by 0 bases and J by 8 bases, and 17 bases separated the two germline ends. CDR1 is SGHRS and CDR2 is YFSETQ in the germline V gene. The CDR3 length is 15 residues. CDR3 sequence reads: CASSLARVGGQGYTF. DNA for the CDR3: TGCGCCAGCAGCTTGGCCCGGGTCGGGGGGCAAGGCTACACCTTC.

This chain connects TRBV27 to TRBJ1-1, with D possibly matching TRBD1 (5 bases). Germline V CDR1 and CDR2: MNHEY, SMNVEV (reference sequence). The CDR3 covers 14 residues. V was trimmed by 5 bases and J by 1 base, leaving 11 bases between them. The CDR3 here is CASSPGTGNTEAFF. The CDR3 DNA sequence: TGTGCCAGCAGTCCAGGGACGGGGAACACTGAAGCTTTCTTT.

This clone was detected a few times. The CDR3: CACRMGEKLFF. The CDR3 DNA follows: TGTGCCTGTCGGATGGGTGAAAAACTGTTTTTT. The chain couples TRBV30 to TRBJ1-4; no definite D call. Germline CDR1 and CDR2: GTSNPN and SVGIG (reference sequence). Trimming took off 6 bases at V and 7 bases at J, with 9 bases between the two ends. This CDR3 is built from 11 residues.

The rearrangement uses TRBV28 and TRBJ2-7; 7 bases line up with TRBD2. The CDR3 has 13 amino acids. Germline V gene data show CDR1 as MDHEN and CDR2 as SYDVKM. V was pared by 7 bases and J by 4 bases, with 7 bases of the junction left unmatched. The CDR3 sequence: CASTHGSGYEQYF. CDR3 sequence (DNA): TGTGCCAGCACCCACGGTAGCGGGTACGAGCAGTACTTC.

This chain joins TRBV4-1 and TRBJ2-2, with 8 positions matching TRBD1. The germline V gene encodes CDR1 MGHRA and CDR2 YSYEKL. This CDR3 spans 16 amino acids. J lost 8 bases, V lost 4 bases, and 12 bases had no gene match. The CDR3 protein is CASSPGQVRLTGELFF. The DNA of the CDR3 is TGCGCCAGCAGCCCGGGACAGGTTCGCCTTACTGGGGAGCTGTTTTTT.

The CDR3 here is CASSYSAGLNTEAFF. DNA for the CDR3: TGTGCCAGCAGTTACTCGGCAGGCTTGAACACTGAAGCTTTCTTT. The V call is TRBV6-5, the J call TRBJ1-1; D unclear. The CDR3 has 15 residues. Germline CDR1 MNHEY, CDR2 SVGAGI. With 0 bases removed from V and 0 bases from J, the gap between germline ends came to 8 bases.

DNA of the CDR3: TGTGCCAGTAGCCCAAGCGGGAGCTCCTACGAGCAGTACTTC. Its translation: CASSPSGSSYEQYF. This chain joins TRBV19 and TRBJ2-7; 8 bases agree with TRBD2. V was clipped by 6 bases and J by 0 bases; unmatched bases: 4. CDR3 length equals 14 residues. Germline CDR1 reads LNHDA; CDR2 reads SQIVND (reference sequence). The variable domain in full, completed from reference TRBV19 and TRBJ2-7, reads DGGITQSPKYLFRKEGQNVTLSCEQNLNHDAMYWYRQDPGQGLRLIYYSQIVNDFQKGDIAEGYSVSREKKESFPLTVTSAQKNPTAFYLCASSPSGSSYEQYFGPGTRLTVT.

The gene calls are TRBV29-1 and TRBJ1-2; D unresolved. V lost 3 bases, J lost 8 bases, and 16 bases lay in between. The CDR3 has 13 amino acids. CDR1 is SQVTM, CDR2 ANQGSEA, per germline. The CDR3 here is CSVDSASRKGYTF. The CDR3 DNA reads as TGCAGCGTTGACTCAGCTTCCCGCAAAGGCTACACCTTC.

This chain links TRBV7-2 with TRBJ2-5; the D is unclear. V was shortened by 1 base and J by 5 bases, with 8 bases between the two germline ends. Germline loops: CDR1 SGHTA, CDR2 FQGNSA. The CDR3 extends over 13 amino acids. CDR3 DNA sequence: TGTGCCAGCAGCTTAGAGGTCCGGGAGACCCAGTACTTC. It encodes CASSLEVRETQYF. The entire variable domain, with the rest obtained from reference TRBV7-2 and TRBJ2-5, is as follows: GAGVSQSPSNKVTEKGKDVELRCDPISGHTALYWYRQSLGQGLEFLIYFQGNSAPDKSGLPSDRFSAERTGGSVSTLTIQRTQQEDSAVYLCASSLEVRETQYFGPGTRLLVL.

The rearrangement links TRBV10-1 to TRBJ2-5; D call uncertain. Germline V CDR1 and CDR2: WNHNN, SYGVQD (reference sequence). The CDR3 runs 16 residues. V was cut by 0 bases and J by 2 bases, with 13 bases left in between. CDR3 loop: CASSESVGARQETQYF. The CDR3 DNA is TGCGCCAGCAGTGAGTCGGTCGGTGCGAGGCAAGAGACCCAGTACTTC.

The V gene is TRBV29-1, the J gene TRBJ2-1; D is possibly TRBD1 (5 bases). V lost 4 bases to trimming and J lost 10 bases, with 20 bases between them. CDR3 length: 14 residues. CDR1 and CDR2 from the germline V gene are SQVTM and ANQGSEA. The CDR3 region is CSVVETVLAREQFF. CDR3 DNA sequence: TGCAGCGTTGTGGAGACAGTTCTCGCCAGGGAGCAGTTCTTC.

The chain carries TRBV7-2 and TRBJ1-2; TRBD1 might be the D (5 bases). Germline V gene lookup returns CDR1 SGHTA and CDR2 FQGNSA. V lost 2 bases, J lost 2 bases, and 9 bases lay in between. The CDR3 runs to 14 residues. DNA for the CDR3: TGTGCCAGCAGCTTATCGGGGGAAAACTATGGCTACACCTTC. Residues: CASSLSGENYGYTF.